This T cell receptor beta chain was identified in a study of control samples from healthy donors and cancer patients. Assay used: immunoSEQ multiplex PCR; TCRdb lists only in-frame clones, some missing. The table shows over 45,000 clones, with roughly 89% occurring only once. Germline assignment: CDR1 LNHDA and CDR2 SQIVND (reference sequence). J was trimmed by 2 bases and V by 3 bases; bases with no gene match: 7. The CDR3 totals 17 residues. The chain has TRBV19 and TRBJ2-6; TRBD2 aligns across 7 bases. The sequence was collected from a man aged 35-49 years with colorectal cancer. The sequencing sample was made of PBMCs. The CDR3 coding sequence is TGTGCCAGTAGTATCATCGTAAGCGGGACTGGGGCCAACGTCCTGACTTTC. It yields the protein CASSIIVSGTGANVLTF.